This passage covers 11 T cell receptor beta chains from one sample sequenced in a study of blood T cell repertoires in COVID-19. Assay used: immunoSEQ multiplex PCR; TCRdb lists only in-frame clones, some missing. The table lists just under 150,000 clones, 87% of them singletons. Sample: peripheral blood. Every receptor here comes from a woman between 45 and 65 years old with active or convalescent COVID-19.

The chain recombines TRBV28 with TRBJ2-3; TRBD2 matches 7 bases. CDR3 length: 15 residues. Germline CDR1 MDHEN, CDR2 SYDVKM. The trim removed 2 bases at V and 3 bases at J, leaving 5 bases unmatched. CDR3 coding DNA: TGTGCCAGCAGTTTAGCGGGAGCGGGTACAGATACGCAGTATTTT. Translated: CASSLAGAGTDTQYF.

This clone was detected only once. The junction and the germline gene differ at one end; a read error may be behind it. At the DNA level, this CDR3 is encoded by other sequences in the same sample as well. The chain recombines TRBV7-2 with TRBJ1-2; D remains ambiguous. CDR3 length equals 11 residues. Germline assignment: CDR1 SGHTA and CDR2 FQGNSA. The CDR3 DNA reads TGTGCTAGCAGCCCACGGTTCGGCTACACCTTC. Amino acids: CASSPRFGYTF.

This chain joins TRBV9 and TRBJ1-6; tentatively, D is TRBD1 (5 bases). CDR1 is SGDLS and CDR2 is YYNGEE in the germline V gene. Trimming took off 0 bases at V and 8 bases at J, with 12 bases between the two ends. The CDR3 extends over 15 amino acids. As DNA, the CDR3 is TGTGCCAGCAGCGTAGGGGGGAGGGTTGATTCACCCCTCCACTTT. Its translation is CASSVGGRVDSPLHF.

The chain has TRBV2 and TRBJ2-4; 7 bases are shared with TRBD1. Looked up from germline, CDR1 is SNHLY and CDR2 is FYNNEI. The CDR3 runs to 15 residues. Trimming at V came to 9 bases and at J to 1 base, leaving 9 bases not matched to a gene. CDR3 coding DNA: TGTGCCAGTACAGGGGAATTGAGCGCCAAAAACATTCAGTACTTC. Amino acid sequence: CASTGELSAKNIQYF.

The V call is TRBV11-2, the J call TRBJ1-1; a possible D gene is TRBD1 (5 bases). Germline V lookup: CDR1 SGHAT, CDR2 FQNNGV. Trimming stripped 2 bases from V and 1 base from J, with 11 bases between. The CDR3 contains 15 residues. The CDR3 spells CASSLMAGQNTEAFF. The CDR3 coding sequence is TGTGCCAGCAGCTTAATGGCCGGACAGAACACTGAAGCTTTCTTT.

The CDR3 here is CASSRRQGAGYTF. For the CDR3, the DNA is TGTGCCAGCAGTCGACGACAGGGGGCGGGCTACACCTTC. The chain couples TRBV6-5 to TRBJ1-2; 10 nucleotides align to TRBD1. The germline V gene has CDR1 MNHEY and CDR2 SVGAGI. The CDR3 has 13 amino acids. J gave up 8 bases and V 5 bases, and 5 bases lay outside the gene matches.

This clone came up once. CDR3 sequence (DNA): TGTGCCAGCAGCCCCACAGACAGGGATAACACGGCGGCTTTCTTT. It codes for CASSPTDRDNTAAFF. V is TRBV5-4 and J is TRBJ1-1; 7 bases are shared with TRBD1. This CDR3 is built from 15 residues. Germline V gene sequence: CDR1 SGHNT, CDR2 YYREEE (reference sequence). J lost 11 bases, V lost 4 bases, and 17 bases had no gene match.

The chain is built from TRBV4-2 and TRBJ1-1, with 7 nucleotides matching TRBD1. Germline V gives CDR1 LGHNA, CDR2 YNFKEQ. The CDR3 runs to 12 residues. V lost 4 bases, J lost 7 bases, and 3 bases stayed unmatched. CDR3: CASSLRQGEAFF. The CDR3 DNA reads as TGTGCCAGCAGCCTTAGACAGGGTGAAGCTTTCTTT.

The rearrangement uses TRBV12-5 and TRBJ1-2, with 8 nucleotides matching TRBD1. Trimming at V came to 3 bases and at J to 4 bases, leaving 10 bases not matched to a gene. Germline CDR1 and CDR2: LGHNT and FRNRAP. The CDR3 length is 16 residues. This CDR3 reads CASGFFAGGVGYGYTF. In nucleotides, the CDR3 is TGTGCTAGTGGTTTTTTTGCAGGGGGCGTTGGCTATGGCTACACCTTC.

V is TRBV18 and J is TRBJ2-1; D unresolved. The V end lost 5 bases, the J end lost 10 bases, and 21 bases lay between the germline ends. Germline V gene lookup returns CDR1 KGHSH and CDR2 LQKENI. The length of the CDR3 is 15 residues. The CDR3 DNA is TGTGCCAGCTCAGCAAACCCTAGTAGCTCCGGCGAGCAGTTCTTC. Its protein is CASSANPSSSGEQFF. Looking up the rest from reference TRBV18 and TRBJ2-1 gives the full variable domain: NAGVMQNPRHLVRRRGQEARLRCSPMKGHSHVYWYRQLPEEGLKFMVYLQKENIIDESGMPKERFSAEFPKEGPSILRIQQVVRGDSAAYFCASSANPSSSGEQFFGPGTRLTVL.

The rearrangement joins TRBV4-2 to TRBJ2-2; D possibly corresponds to TRBD2 (5 bases). Trimming removed 0 bases from V and 6 bases from J, with 11 bases in between. The CDR3 has 15 amino acids. Looked up from germline, CDR1 is LGHNA and CDR2 is YNFKEQ. CDR3 region: CASSQDLALAGELFF. CDR3 coding DNA: TGTGCCAGCAGCCAAGATCTGGCACTAGCCGGGGAGCTGTTTTTT.